The 16 T cell receptor beta chains below all came from one sample that was sequenced in a study of memory CD4+ T cells and cytomegalovirus serostatus. The sort gate was single viable CD3+CD4+CD8-CD45RO+ cells for memory CD4+ T cells. Data came from immunoSEQ multiplex PCR; TCRdb stores just in-frame clones and leaves some out. The sample comprises 55,000 to 65,000 clones, about four fifths of which are singletons, and about 0.5% rests with the top ten. Sequenced material: memory CD4+ T cells from blood. The origin of the receptors is an adult in good health and CMV-seronegative. Some clones in this sample may be carry-over from other donors' samples.

A few counts support this clone. V and J are TRBV28 and TRBJ1-1, with D tentatively TRBD1 (5 bases). Trimming left V 6 bases short and J 4 bases short, with 18 bases between. Germline V lookup: CDR1 MDHEN, CDR2 SYDVKM. The CDR3 extends over 15 amino acids. The CDR3 here is CASSRPRGGITEAFF. The CDR3 coding sequence is TGTGCCAGCAGCAGACCCCGGGGGGGTATCACTGAAGCTTTCTTT.

This chain joins TRBV7-2 and TRBJ1-1; D is possibly TRBD1 (5 bases). The CDR3 totals 16 residues. Trimming cost V 5 bases and J 0 bases, with 16 bases left between them. Germline values: CDR1 SGHTA, CDR2 FQGNSA. The CDR3 region has the DNA TGTGCCAGCAGCCCGGAGGCGGGGCTGCTGAACACTGAAGCTTTCTTT. This gives the protein CASSPEAGLLNTEAFF.

This chain links TRBV5-1 with TRBJ1-6; D gene ambiguous. In germline, CDR1 is SGHRS, CDR2 YFSETQ. The CDR3 extends over 16 amino acids. V gave up 4 bases and J gave up 10 bases, with 21 bases separating them. The CDR3 reads CASSRAGMGSGSPLHF. The CDR3 nucleotides read TGCGCCAGCAGCCGCGCGGGAATGGGCAGCGGGTCACCCCTCCACTTT. The entire variable domain, with the rest obtained from reference TRBV5-1 and TRBJ1-6, is as follows: KAGVTQTPRYLIKTRGQQVTLSCSPISGHRSVSWYQQTPGQGLQFLFEYFSETQRNKGNFPGRFSGRQFSNSRSEMNVSTLELGDSALYLCASSRAGMGSGSPLHFGNGTRLTVT.

The CDR3 region has the DNA TGTGCCAGCAGCGTAGAAAGCAGGGTCACCGGGGAGCTGTTTTTT. Translating gives CASSVESRVTGELFF. The V call is TRBV9, the J call TRBJ2-2; TRBD1 is a possible D gene (5 bases). Trimming took off 0 bases at V and 4 bases at J, with 10 bases between the two ends. Germline V CDR1 and CDR2: SGDLS, YYNGEE. The CDR3 contains 15 residues.

The rearrangement uses TRBV5-4 and TRBJ2-1, with TRBD2 identical over 12 bases. After removal of 4 bases from V and 4 bases from J, the junction contained 3 bases not matched to a gene. CDR3 size: 15 residues. Germline CDR1 is SGHNT and CDR2 is YYREEE (reference sequence). Written as DNA, the CDR3 is TGTGCCAGCAGCACCGGACTAGCGGGGTACAATGAGCAGTTCTTC. This gives the protein CASSTGLAGYNEQFF.

This clone appeared once. The V call is TRBV6-4, the J call TRBJ2-7; no reliable D call. This CDR3 comprises 14 residues. The V end lost 1 base, the J end lost 3 bases, and 10 bases lay between the germline ends. The germline gives CDR1 MRHNA, CDR2 SNTAGT. The CDR3 spells CASSDLKGLYEQYF. CDR3 nucleotides: TGTGCCAGCAGTGACTTGAAAGGCCTCTACGAGCAGTACTTC.

Only a few counts were recorded for this clone. The V and J genes are TRBV2 and TRBJ1-2; D remains ambiguous. V lost 9 bases, J lost 2 bases, and 19 bases lay in between. This CDR3 is 15 amino acids long. Per germline, CDR1 SNHLY and CDR2 FYNNEI. Here the CDR3 reads CASNLGLSSNYGYTF. The CDR3, as DNA: TGTGCCAGTAACCTTGGGCTATCCTCAAACTATGGCTACACCTTC. The variable domain in full, completed from reference TRBV2 and TRBJ1-2, reads EPEVTQTPSHQVTQMGQEVILRCVPISNHLYFYWYRQILGQKVEFLVSFYNNEISEKSEIFDDQFSVERPDGSNFTLKIRSTKLEDSAMYFCASNLGLSSNYGYTFGSGTRLTVV.

This chain connects TRBV25-1 to TRBJ2-1; a possible D gene is TRBD2 (6 bases). V was trimmed by 1 base and J by 4 bases, leaving 11 bases between them. The CDR3 length is 15 residues. CDR1 is MGHDK and CDR2 is SYGVNS in the germline V gene. In DNA form, the CDR3 reads TGTGCCAGCAGTGAATGGGGCGGGGAGTACAATGAGCAGTTCTTC. Translation: CASSEWGGEYNEQFF.

The chain carries TRBV5-1 and TRBJ2-2, with a weak D call TRBD2 (5 bases). Trimming stripped 5 bases from V and 6 bases from J, with 14 bases between. The CDR3 loop spans 14 amino acids. CDR1 is SGHRS, CDR2 YFSETQ, per germline. CDR3 residues: CASREEIGAGELFF. CDR3 sequence (DNA): TGCGCCAGCAGGGAGGAAATTGGGGCCGGGGAGCTGTTTTTT.

V is TRBV7-2 and J is TRBJ2-1; D gene ambiguous. Germline-derived CDR1 and CDR2 are SGHTA and FQGNSA. Trimming removed 2 bases from V and 5 bases from J, with 7 bases in between. The CDR3 is 13 amino acids. The DNA of the CDR3 is TGTGCCAGCAGCTTAATGCGAAACAATGAGCAGTTCTTC. Translated: CASSLMRNNEQFF. Full variable domain (outside the CDR3, taken from reference TRBV7-2 and TRBJ2-1): GAGVSQSPSNKVTEKGKDVELRCDPISGHTALYWYRQSLGQGLEFLIYFQGNSAPDKSGLPSDRFSAERTGGSVSTLTIQRTQQEDSAVYLCASSLMRNNEQFFGPGTRLTVL.

The chain uses TRBV10-1 and TRBJ2-7; D is uncertain. CDR1 and CDR2 (germline): WNHNN, SYGVQD (reference sequence). This CDR3 spans 12 amino acids. The germline V and J ends were trimmed by 2 bases and 6 bases, with 8 bases remaining between them. Written as DNA, the CDR3 is TGCGCCAGCAGTGAGCTCGGAGCCGAGCAGTACTTC. As protein: CASSELGAEQYF.

Concerning this clone itself: Since the CDR3 does not end with the conserved phenylalanine or tryptophan, this likely comes from a read error. The genes are TRBV27 and TRBJ2-4, with a tentative D call TRBD2 (7 bases). Germline V gene sequence: CDR1 MNHEY, CDR2 SMNVEV (reference sequence). The V gene lost 4 bases and the J gene lost 0 bases, with 13 bases spanning the gap. This CDR3 contains 16 residues. CDR3 sequence: CASSWGGGGAKNIQYL. The CDR3 DNA reads as TGTGCCAGCAGTTGGGGGGGAGGGGGAGCCAAAAACATTCAGTACCTC.

The chain carries TRBV5-1 and TRBJ1-4, with TRBD1 matching over 7 bases. The CDR3 sequence is 19 residues long. V lost 0 bases to trimming and J lost 5 bases; unmatched junction nucleotides: 16. Germline V gene data show CDR1 as SGHRS and CDR2 as YFSETQ. The CDR3 sequence: CASSLGAGGIELRNEKLFF. CDR3 nucleotides: TGCGCCAGCAGCTTGGGGGCAGGGGGAATTGAGCTGAGGAATGAAAAACTGTTTTTT.

The chain employs TRBV13 and TRBJ2-2, with a weak D call TRBD2 (5 bases). This CDR3 region has 12 residues. The V end lost 8 bases, the J end lost 4 bases, and 8 bases lay between the germline ends. Germline loops: CDR1 PRHDT, CDR2 FYEKMQ (reference sequence). CDR3 region: CASFAGTGELFF. The CDR3 DNA is TGTGCCAGCTTCGCGGGCACCGGGGAGCTGTTTTTT.

The chain couples TRBV18 to TRBJ2-2; possibly TRBD2 for D (5 bases). The germline V and J ends were trimmed by 3 bases and 7 bases, with 6 bases remaining between them. There are 12 residues in the CDR3. Germline CDR1 KGHSH, CDR2 LQKENI. The CDR3 protein is CASSPRDGELFF. Here the CDR3 DNA reads TGTGCCAGCTCACCCCGGGACGGGGAGCTGTTTTTT.

The chain joins TRBV7-8 to TRBJ2-7; TRBD2 agrees at 12 bases. The germline V gene encodes CDR1 SGHVS and CDR2 FQNEAQ. The CDR3 loop spans 18 amino acids. V shed 5 bases and J 1 base; nucleotides not matched to a gene: 12. CDR3 sequence: CASSLRLAGGKGSYEQYF. The CDR3 DNA is TGTGCCAGCAGCCTCCGTCTAGCGGGAGGGAAAGGGTCCTACGAGCAGTACTTC.